This entry lists 22 T cell receptor beta chains sequenced from one sample in a study of cytomegalovirus exposure and HLA in healthy donors. PCR employed 60 Vbeta and 13 Jbeta primers. Sequencing used immunoSEQ multiplex PCR; TCRdb keeps in-frame clones, though not all of them. Counted here are 150,000 to 200,000 clones, approximately 82% occurring once; the ten biggest clones make up roughly 6.5%. Sequenced input: PBMCs. These receptors all stem from a man aged 45-65 years in good health and CMV-seropositive.

This clone has just one count. The genes are TRBV7-9 and TRBJ2-7; D tentatively fits TRBD1 or TRBD2 (5 bases each). CDR3 length equals 13 residues. Germline V gene lookup returns CDR1 SEHNR and CDR2 FQNEAQ (reference sequence). The V end lost 5 bases, the J end lost 3 bases, and 11 bases lay between the germline ends. The CDR3 sequence is CASSPVGGYEQYV. The CDR3 DNA is TGTGCCAGCAGCCCAGTTGGGGGCTACGAGCAGTACGTC.

The chain links TRBV2 to TRBJ1-2; no reliable D call. V was trimmed by 2 bases and J by 7 bases, leaving 11 bases between them. From germline, CDR1 is SNHLY and CDR2 FYNNEI. The CDR3 contains 13 residues. The CDR3 reads CASSEWALIGYTF. The CDR3 DNA is TGTGCCAGCAGTGAATGGGCTTTAATTGGCTACACCTTC. The whole variable domain, remainder taken from reference TRBV2 and TRBJ1-2, is EPEVTQTPSHQVTQMGQEVILRCVPISNHLYFYWYRQILGQKVEFLVSFYNNEISEKSEIFDDQFSVERPDGSNFTLKIRSTKLEDSAMYFCASSEWALIGYTFGSGTRLTVV.

The V and J genes are TRBV5-1 and TRBJ1-3; D possibly corresponds to TRBD1 (5 bases). Germline loops: CDR1 SGHRS, CDR2 YFSETQ. This CDR3 region has 17 residues. Trimming removed 0 bases from V and 2 bases from J, with 15 bases in between. CDR3 sequence reads: CASSLAPQGRAGNTIYF. The CDR3 DNA is TGCGCCAGCAGCTTGGCCCCCCAGGGAAGGGCTGGAAACACCATATATTTT.

The chain links TRBV14 to TRBJ2-7, with 7 positions matching TRBD2. The junction had 9 bases not matched to a gene; V was cut back by 0 bases and J by 7 bases. This CDR3 contains 15 residues. Germline V gene lookup returns CDR1 SGHDN and CDR2 FVKESK. CDR3 residues: CASSQETSVFREQYF. As DNA, the CDR3 is TGTGCCAGCAGCCAAGAAACTAGCGTCTTTCGGGAGCAGTACTTC.

The rearrangement uses TRBV4-2 and TRBJ1-2; 10 positions agree with TRBD1. Germline trimming cut 4 bases from V and 7 bases from J; bases unmatched to any gene: 6. This CDR3 contains 14 residues. Per the germline V gene, CDR1 is LGHNA and CDR2 is YNFKEQ. The CDR3 here is CASSRKTGGGGYTF. CDR3 nucleotides: TGTGCCAGCAGCCGGAAGACAGGGGGCGGTGGCTACACCTTC.

This chain connects TRBV6-5 to TRBJ2-4; 8 bases line up with TRBD1. Germline V lookup: CDR1 MNHEY, CDR2 SVGAGI. This CDR3 contains 14 residues. V dropped 7 bases and J dropped 7; count of bases not matched to a gene: 9. This CDR3 reads CASTGQGPTNIQYF. In DNA, the CDR3 is TGTGCCAGCACTGGACAGGGCCCGACGAACATTCAGTACTTC.

V is TRBV30 and J is TRBJ1-4, with D possibly being TRBD1 (6 bases). The germline V and J ends were trimmed by 2 bases and 7 bases, with 17 bases remaining between them. Germline V gene lookup returns CDR1 GTSNPN and CDR2 SVGIG (reference sequence). There are 15 residues in the CDR3. CDR3 DNA: TGTGCCTGGAGTTCGTTACAGGGCTCAGGTGAAAAACTGTTTTTT. Encoded protein: CAWSSLQGSGEKLFF.

The chain employs TRBV5-1 and TRBJ2-1; TRBD2 aligns across 10 bases. CDR1 SGHRS and CDR2 YFSETQ come from the germline V gene. The CDR3 length is 17 residues. Germline trimming cut 3 bases from V and 4 bases from J; bases unmatched to any gene: 10. The CDR3 DNA reads TGCGCCAGCAGCTCAATAGGAGCGGGAGGGACGTACAATGAGCAGTTCTTC. Translated, it gives CASSSIGAGGTYNEQFF.

The chain has TRBV2 and TRBJ2-7; a weak D match, TRBD1 (5 bases). V was shortened by 7 bases and J by 4 bases, with 17 bases between the two germline ends. Germline V gene data show CDR1 as SNHLY and CDR2 as FYNNEI. The CDR3 covers 14 residues. This chain's CDR3 is CASNLGSGLYEQYF. CDR3 DNA: TGTGCCAGCAATTTGGGTTCAGGGCTATACGAGCAGTACTTC.

For the CDR3, the DNA is TGTGCCAGCAGCGTTCCCCGGACAGGGGTCGATGAGCAGTTCTTC. Translated: CASSVPRTGVDEQFF. This sequence joins TRBV9 and TRBJ2-1; 9 bases agree with TRBD1. CDR1 is SGDLS, CDR2 YYNGEE, per germline. This CDR3 contains 15 residues. The J segment lost 8 bases and the V segment lost 2 bases, leaving 8 bases of the junction unmatched.

This chain uses TRBV7-9 with TRBJ2-5; 7 positions match TRBD2. V dropped 8 bases and J dropped 4; count of bases not matched to a gene: 10. CDR3 size: 14 residues. The germline gives CDR1 SEHNR, CDR2 FQNEAQ (reference sequence). CDR3 sequence (DNA): TGTGCCAGCCAGCGGGACTACCTCGGAGAGACCCAGTACTTC. It specifies CASQRDYLGETQYF.

Points on this clone: The sample holds other DNA sequences that translate to the same CDR3. The rearrangement joins TRBV5-1 to TRBJ2-7; no reliable D call. CDR1 and CDR2 from the germline V gene are SGHRS and YFSETQ. V was shortened by 0 bases and J by 3 bases, with 10 bases between the two germline ends. The CDR3 runs to 14 residues. The DNA of the CDR3 is TGCGCCAGCAGCTTGGCCGGTGCAGGCTACGAGCAGTACTTC. Encoded protein: CASSLAGAGYEQYF.

In its sample, this clone was seen once. This specimen includes other DNA sequences encoding the same CDR3. The J gene is TRBJ1-1, the V gene TRBV11-3; D is possibly TRBD1 (5 bases). The germline gives CDR1 SGHNT, CDR2 YENEEA. The CDR3 has 13 residues. Between the trimmed V and J ends, which lost 5 bases and 1 base, there was a span of 8 bases. The CDR3, as DNA: TGTGCCAGCAGCCTGGGGGGGAACACTGAAGCTTTCTTT. Encoded protein: CASSLGGNTEAFF.

The gene calls are TRBV21-1 and TRBJ1-1; the tabulated D call, TRBD1, remains unverified against the DNA. TRBV21-1 is a known pseudogene. This CDR3 spans 15 amino acids. CDR3 residues: CASSKQGACNTEAFF. In nucleotides, the CDR3 is TGTGCCAGCAGCAAACAGGGGGCGTGCAACACTGAAGCTTTCTTT.

The V and J genes are TRBV28 and TRBJ1-4, with TRBD1 identical over 9 bases. The germline CDR1 and CDR2 sequences are MDHEN and SYDVKM. Trimming removed 5 bases from V and 1 base from J; junction bases left unmatched: 8. The CDR3 has 17 residues. CDR3 coding DNA: TGTGCCAGCAGTCAGGACAGGGGACCGCTAACTAATGAAAAACTGTTTTTT. Translated, it gives CASSQDRGPLTNEKLFF.

A few counts support this clone. This chain connects TRBV14 to TRBJ2-1, with unresolved D. The CDR3 extends over 15 amino acids. Germline V gene sequence: CDR1 SGHDN, CDR2 FVKESK. The V and J ends lost 0 bases and 7 bases respectively, with 13 bases between them. CDR3 nucleotides: TGTGCCAGCAGCCAAGACGACCGAGGTGAAAATGAGCAGTTCTTC. Its translation is CASSQDDRGENEQFF.

The rearrangement links TRBV10-3 to TRBJ1-1; TRBD1 matches at 7 bases. V lost 3 bases, J lost 6 bases, and 7 bases stayed unmatched. CDR3 length: 14 amino acids. CDR1 ENHRY and CDR2 SYGVKD come from the germline V gene. The DNA for the CDR3 is TGTGCCATCAGTGAAGGGGGCCAAAGGTCTGAAGCTTTCTTT. Translation: CAISEGGQRSEAFF.

The chain combines TRBV19 with TRBJ2-2; D might be TRBD2 (6 bases). The CDR3 sequence is 14 residues long. With 10 bases removed from V and 5 bases from J, the gap between germline ends came to 17 bases. CDR1 and CDR2 (germline): LNHDA, SQIVND (reference sequence). CDR3 residues: CATRLVYETGELFF. The CDR3 DNA follows: TGTGCCACCAGACTAGTGTACGAAACCGGGGAGCTGTTTTTT.

The chain carries TRBV30 and TRBJ2-5, with 7 bases matching TRBD1. CDR3 length equals 14 residues. Germline CDR1 and CDR2: GTSNPN and SVGIG (reference sequence). J was trimmed by 4 bases and V by 0 bases; bases with no gene match: 5. The CDR3 is CAWSVLRGPETQYF. The CDR3 DNA follows: TGTGCCTGGAGTGTACTAAGGGGGCCAGAGACCCAGTACTTC.

The V call is TRBV7-3, the J call TRBJ2-5; TRBD1 matches 9 bases. Germline V lookup: CDR1 SGHTA, CDR2 FQGTGA. With V trimmed by 0 bases and J by 4 bases, 6 bases remained unmatched. The CDR3 consists of 16 residues. The CDR3, as DNA: TGTGCCAGCAGCTTAACTGGACAGGGGTTTGGAGAGACCCAGTACTTC. Its protein product is CASSLTGQGFGETQYF.

The V and J genes are TRBV15 and TRBJ2-5; D may be TRBD2 (6 bases). V was cut by 5 bases and J by 1 base, with 14 bases left in between. The CDR3 length is 15 residues. CDR1 and CDR2 (germline): LNHNV, YYDKDF (reference sequence). In nucleotides, the CDR3 is TGTGCCACCAGCCTAGCGAGGGGCCCCCAAGAGACCCAGTACTTC. It translates to CATSLARGPQETQYF.

The chain carries TRBV6-5 and TRBJ2-1, with D possibly matching TRBD1 (6 bases). Germline loops: CDR1 MNHEY, CDR2 SVGAGI. The ends were cut back, 0 bases at V and 8 bases at J, with 17 bases in the middle. This CDR3 has 16 amino acids. The CDR3 region has the DNA TGTGCCAGCAGTTACTCCCCCCCCACAGGGAGCGATGAGCAGTTCTTC. It codes for CASSYSPPTGSDEQFF.